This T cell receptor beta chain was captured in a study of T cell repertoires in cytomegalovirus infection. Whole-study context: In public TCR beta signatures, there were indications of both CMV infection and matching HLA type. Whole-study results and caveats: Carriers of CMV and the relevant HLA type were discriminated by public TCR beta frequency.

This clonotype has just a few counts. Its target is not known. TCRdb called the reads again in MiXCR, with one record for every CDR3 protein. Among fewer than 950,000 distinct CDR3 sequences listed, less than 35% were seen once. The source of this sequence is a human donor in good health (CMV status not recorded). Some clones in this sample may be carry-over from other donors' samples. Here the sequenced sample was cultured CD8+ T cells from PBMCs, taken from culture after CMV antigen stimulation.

Here the CDR3 DNA reads TGTGCCAGCAGTTTATCGGCAGGGAATAGCAATCAGCCCCAGCATTTT. Encoded protein: CASSLSAGNSNQPQHF. This chain links TRBV27 with TRBJ1-5, with a possible D match to TRBD1 (5 bases). CDR1 and CDR2 from the germline V gene are MNHEY and SMNVEV (reference sequence). This CDR3 has 16 amino acids. V was shortened by 0 bases and J by 0 bases, with 9 bases between the two germline ends.